This T cell receptor beta chain was found in a study of TIL therapy for anti-PD-1-resistant metastatic lung cancer (dated by TCRdb to the early 2020s). About the full investigation: Before any PD-1/PD-L1 blockade was given, tumors were harvested, nivolumab was then administered, and patients who progressed went on to receive lymphodepletion, an infusion of expanded TIL, and IL-2. A median age of approximately 50 years (range about 38-85) and a median tumor PD-L1 proportion score of 4.5% to 6.5% were recorded among enrolled patients. The cohort was composed predominantly of lung adenocarcinoma, with four EGFR-mutant and two ALK-rearranged tumors included, and half of patients were identified as current or former smokers. A median non-synonymous tumor mutation burden of under 1.9 mutations per megabase was determined across the cohort by whole-exome sequencing. Clonotypes were tracked across tumor, expanded TIL product and serial blood samples by T cell receptor beta sequencing of tumor and peripheral blood. Overall study outcomes, separate from this receptor: The cohort was highly selected, including more treatment-naive, never-smoker and oncogene-addicted patients than is typical, which limits generalizability. The study protocol defined all tumor marker inferences as exploratory. Clonotypes from the infused TIL partially replaced the baseline peripheral repertoire and then declined over months, and persistence showed no apparent association with response.

The sample's time point, from its label and the paper: pre-treatment sample, taken before nivolumab and TIL therapy. A phase I trial run at two centers enrolled adults with stage 4 NSCLC between late 2017 and 2020. The samples were drawn from an open-label, single-arm phase I trial testing tumor-infiltrating lymphocyte therapy combined with nivolumab in advanced non-small cell lung cancer. Blood mononuclear cells from EDTA tubes were separated on a Ficoll gradient and snap-frozen as pellets, and DNA was extracted from the cells using a Qiagen mini-prep kit. The V and J ends are trimmed by 8 bases and 3 bases, leaving 11 bases between them. Counted from cysteine to phenylalanine, this CDR3 has 13 amino acids. Only CDR3 DNA remains: 39 bases, in frame from the first base. CDR1 and CDR2 were assigned from the germline V gene as KGHSH and LQKENI. TCR beta CDR3 regions were amplified from genomic DNA by bias-controlled multiplex PCR with the immunoSEQ v3 hsTCRB kit. An Illumina NextSeq 500 was used to sequence the TCR libraries, reaching around 1.8 million read pairs at survey level or roughly 4.5-6 million at deep level. As for how the authors treated the data: Clonality was reported by immunoSEQ Analyzer software, which also assigned V, D and J genes and filtered out non-productive sequences. Repertoires of infused TIL and blood were compared using productive Simpson clonality and the Morisita overlap index of productive TRB rearrangements. Absolute clonotype counts in blood were estimated by multiplying the lymphocyte count by the CD3+ fraction and by the productive frequency of the clone. In TCRdb, the immuneACCESS table is reduced to in-frame sequences with V and J assigned. These tables do not hold every clone; where another copy was compared, an unresolved V gene accounts for under half, and the others remain unexplained. The DNA was the basis for D and trimming; V, J and clone size are from that table. This sample lists approximately 50,000 clones; around three quarters were detected once. Of the sample, roughly 15% is held by the ten largest clones.

On this clone itself: The antigen this receptor binds is unknown. Base qualities are not at hand, and no much larger clone is one base apart.

This specimen consisted of blood, obtained at baseline. This receptor was identified in a man aged 70-80 years with non-small cell lung cancer. The sequence is built from TRBV18 and TRBJ2-1; TRBD2 is a possible D gene, resting on 6 matching bases. The DNA sequence is as follows: TGTGCCAGCGCGACTAGAAACTACAATGAGCAGTTCTTC. Its product reads: CASATRNYNEQFF.